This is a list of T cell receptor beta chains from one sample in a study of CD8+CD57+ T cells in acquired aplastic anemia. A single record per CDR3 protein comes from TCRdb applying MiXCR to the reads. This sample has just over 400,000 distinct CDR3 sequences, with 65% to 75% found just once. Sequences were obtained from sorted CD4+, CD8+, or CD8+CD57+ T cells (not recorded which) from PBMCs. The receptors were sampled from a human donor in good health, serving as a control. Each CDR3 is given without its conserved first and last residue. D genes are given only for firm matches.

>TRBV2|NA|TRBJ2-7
ASSERGAVYEQY
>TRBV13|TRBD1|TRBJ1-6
ASSSTGANNSPLH
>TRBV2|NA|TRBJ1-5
ATSREVGSTGHQH
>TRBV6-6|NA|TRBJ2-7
ATNRDAGVSSYEQY
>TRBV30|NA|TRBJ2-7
AWSVEVYEQY
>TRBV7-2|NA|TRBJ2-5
ASSFSGDLPDEETQY
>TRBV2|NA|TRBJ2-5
ASSRRGGGSTQY
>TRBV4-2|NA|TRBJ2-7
ASSSPGSGYEQY
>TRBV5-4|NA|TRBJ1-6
ASSLQDFGPLH
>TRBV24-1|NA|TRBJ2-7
ATSSTQVGPYEQY
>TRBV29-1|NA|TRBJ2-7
SVESGYEQY
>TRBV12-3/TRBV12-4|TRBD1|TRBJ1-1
ASRFGTANTEAF
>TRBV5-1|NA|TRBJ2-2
ASSLGRGHDGELF
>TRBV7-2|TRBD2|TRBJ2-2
ASSYTSGGASGELF
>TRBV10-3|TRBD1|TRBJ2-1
AISESHTGANEQF
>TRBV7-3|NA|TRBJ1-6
ARTRASPLH
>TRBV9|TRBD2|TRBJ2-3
ASSVDGSGGIDTQY
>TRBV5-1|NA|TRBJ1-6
ASSQDAGGTSPLH
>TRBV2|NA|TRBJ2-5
ASSEGRGETQY
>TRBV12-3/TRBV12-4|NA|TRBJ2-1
ASSSPGRPHYNEQF
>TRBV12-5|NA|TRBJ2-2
ATTDLMGYGNTGELF
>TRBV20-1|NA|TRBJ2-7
SARDTVPMNEQY
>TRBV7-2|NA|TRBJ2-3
ASSKVTGFTDTQY
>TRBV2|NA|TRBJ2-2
ASSGSSGRGTGELL
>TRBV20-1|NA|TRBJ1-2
SALEARDYGYT
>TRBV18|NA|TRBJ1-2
ASSPPGPGDHGYT
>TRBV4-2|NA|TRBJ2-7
ASSPNLLREQY
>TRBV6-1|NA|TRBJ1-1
ASRTGTQNTEAF
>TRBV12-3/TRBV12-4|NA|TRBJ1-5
ASSQQLDQPQH
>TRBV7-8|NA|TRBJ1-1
ASSDHIGGTQVA
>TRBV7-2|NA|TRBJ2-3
ASSLAETQNDRPY
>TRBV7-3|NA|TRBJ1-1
ASGVSMNTEAF
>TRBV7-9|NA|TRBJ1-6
ASSVEGRCRNSPFH
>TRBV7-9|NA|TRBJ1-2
NRIAVKLYL
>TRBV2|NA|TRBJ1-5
ASGEEGTNPPQH
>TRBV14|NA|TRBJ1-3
ASSPRGHTLQ
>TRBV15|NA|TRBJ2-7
ATSMGRKGYEQY
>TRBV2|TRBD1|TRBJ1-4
ASNKGQGLNEKLF
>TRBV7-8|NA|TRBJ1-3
ASSSYRETDLFVDTIY
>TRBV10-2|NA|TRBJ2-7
ATVGQGYEQY
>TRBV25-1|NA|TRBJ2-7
GSGEKGYEQY
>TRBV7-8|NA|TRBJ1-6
ASSLWQTNSPLH
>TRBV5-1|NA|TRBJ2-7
ASSARSSYVGEQY
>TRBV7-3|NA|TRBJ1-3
ASSGQATGNTIY
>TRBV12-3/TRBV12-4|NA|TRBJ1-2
ASSLDGQGFGYGYT
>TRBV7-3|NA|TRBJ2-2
ASSLGPKGGELF
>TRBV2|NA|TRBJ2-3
ASSELEDTQY
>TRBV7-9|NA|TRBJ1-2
ASSFKTQDGYT